The 9 T cell receptor beta chains below all came from one sample that was sequenced in a study of shared clonotypes between healthy human individuals. Selected positively for CCR7 and CD45RO-negative, naive CD8 cells excluded terminally differentiated effector memory CD45RA+ cells. Libraries were prepared by immunoSEQ multiplex PCR; TCRdb keeps only in-frame clonotypes and omits some of them. The sample has about 2 million clones, roughly 94% seen once; the top ten hold roughly 1%. The sample comprised naive CD8+ T cells sorted from blood. These TCRs come from a young man in good health.

J is TRBJ2-3 and V is TRBV15; 12 bases are shared with TRBD2. The CDR3 has 17 amino acids. J lost 4 bases, V lost 2 bases, and 7 bases had no gene match. Germline CDR1 LNHNV, CDR2 YYDKDF (reference sequence). CDR3: CATSRNPTSGSSDTQYF. For the CDR3, the DNA is TGTGCCACCAGCAGAAACCCGACTAGCGGGAGTTCAGATACGCAGTATTTT.

The rearrangement links TRBV6-1 to TRBJ2-3; a weak D match, TRBD2 (7 bases). V lost 7 bases, J lost 2 bases, and 13 bases lay in between. This CDR3 contains 14 residues. Germline CDR1 MNHNS, CDR2 SASEGT. CDR3 region: CASTAGDYTDTQYF. The CDR3 nucleotides are TGTGCCAGCACTGCAGGGGACTACACAGATACGCAGTATTTT.

The CDR3 reads CASAGTGAYEQYF. The CDR3, as DNA: TGTGCCAGCGCCGGGACAGGGGCCTACGAGCAGTACTTC. The rearrangement joins TRBV27 to TRBJ2-7; 10 bases fit TRBD1. The CDR3 length is 13 residues. The J segment lost 2 bases and the V segment lost 8 bases, leaving 3 bases of the junction unmatched. Germline CDR1 MNHEY, CDR2 SMNVEV (reference sequence).

The rearrangement joins TRBV5-1 to TRBJ2-7, with 9 nucleotides matching TRBD1. V lost 0 bases, J lost 1 base, and 5 bases stayed unmatched. This CDR3 contains 16 residues. Germline V CDR1 and CDR2: SGHRS, YFSETQ. CDR3 bases: TGCGCCAGCAGCTTGGGGGCCGGGACAGGGTCCTACGAGCAGTACTTC. Its translation: CASSLGAGTGSYEQYF.

The chain combines TRBV27 with TRBJ2-7, with D maybe TRBD1 (6 bases). The CDR3 is 16 amino acids. Trimming cost V 6 bases and J 2 bases, with 20 bases left between them. The germline V gene has CDR1 MNHEY and CDR2 SMNVEV (reference sequence). The DNA of the CDR3 is TGTGCCAGCAGCCCCTCGGGCGGACAGAGAGCCTACGAGCAGTACTTC. Translation gives CASSPSGGQRAYEQYF.

In regard to this clone: In the same sample, other DNA sequences code for this CDR3. This chain connects TRBV5-4 to TRBJ2-7; possibly TRBD1 for D (5 bases). Trimming took off 1 base at V and 3 bases at J, with 5 bases between the two ends. The CDR3 length is 12 residues. Germline CDR1 reads SGHNT; CDR2 reads YYREEE (reference sequence). The CDR3 loop is CASSLQGYEQYF. CDR3 coding DNA: TGTGCCAGCAGCTTGCAGGGCTACGAGCAGTACTTC.

V is TRBV10-2 and J is TRBJ2-7; perhaps D is TRBD1 or TRBD2 (5 bases each). The V and J ends lost 6 bases and 2 bases respectively, with 17 bases between them. The germline V gene has CDR1 WSHSY and CDR2 SAAADI. CDR3 size: 15 residues. CDR3 in amino acids: CASRDAGTDPYEQYF. As DNA, the CDR3 is TGCGCCAGCAGGGACGCCGGGACCGATCCCTACGAGCAGTACTTC.

This chain uses TRBV9 with TRBJ2-7; D ambiguous. CDR3 length: 15 amino acids. Trimming pared 0 bases from V and 2 bases from J, leaving 12 bases between. In germline, CDR1 is SGDLS, CDR2 YYNGEE. This CDR3 reads CASSVVTSDPYEQYF. The CDR3 DNA follows: TGTGCCAGCAGCGTAGTGACCTCAGATCCCTACGAGCAGTACTTC.

The chain carries TRBV29-1 and TRBJ2-1; the D gene is possibly TRBD1 (5 bases). Germline V CDR1 and CDR2: SQVTM, ANQGSEA. V was shortened by 1 base and J by 9 bases, with 7 bases between the two germline ends. This CDR3 comprises 11 residues. For the CDR3, the DNA is TGCAGCGTTGAAGTTAGGGGTGAGCAGTTCTTC. Translating it yields CSVEVRGEQFF.